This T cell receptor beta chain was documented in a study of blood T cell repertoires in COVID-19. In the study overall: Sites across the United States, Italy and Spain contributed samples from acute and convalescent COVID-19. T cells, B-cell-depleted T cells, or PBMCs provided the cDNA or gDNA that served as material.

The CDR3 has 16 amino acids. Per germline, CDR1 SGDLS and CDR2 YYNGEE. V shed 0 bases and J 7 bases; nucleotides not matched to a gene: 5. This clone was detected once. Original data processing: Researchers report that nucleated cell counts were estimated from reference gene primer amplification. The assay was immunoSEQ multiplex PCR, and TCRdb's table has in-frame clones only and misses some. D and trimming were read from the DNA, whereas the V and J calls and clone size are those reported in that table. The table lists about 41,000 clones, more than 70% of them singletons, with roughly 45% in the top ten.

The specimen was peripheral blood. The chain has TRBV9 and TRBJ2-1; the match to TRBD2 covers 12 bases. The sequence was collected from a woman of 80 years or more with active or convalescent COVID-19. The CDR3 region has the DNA TGTGCCAGCAGCGTAGGTGGACTAGCGGGAAGAAATGAGCAGTTCTTC. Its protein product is CASSVGGLAGRNEQFF.